The clone carrying this T cell receptor beta chain was detected a few times. The antigen is unknown. The data were taken from a study of cytomegalovirus exposure and HLA in healthy donors. Use of 60 Vbeta and 13 Jbeta primers characterized the PCR. TCRdb's table, derived via immunoSEQ multiplex PCR, lists solely in-frame clones and lacks some. The sample yields about 200,000 clones, 82% seen once. These donors, healthy bone marrow donors, were studied. CDR3 length: 14 amino acids. V lost 5 bases, J lost 9 bases, and 7 bases stayed unmatched. Germline values: CDR1 LNHDA, CDR2 SQIVND (reference sequence). Broader study findings: Serostatus for CMV was the only available immune exposure information. Cytomegalovirus status was reportedly diagnosed by the classifier with high sensitivity and specificity. What was likely a sequencing artifact was a cluster of highly shared sequence variants.

The TCR comes from a man aged 40-49 years in good health and CMV-seropositive. The sample was PBMCs. V usage is TRBV19 and J usage is TRBJ2-2, with 9 nucleotides matching TRBD1. CDR3 region: CASSHRGPTRELFF. The CDR3 coding sequence is TGTGCCAGTAGTCACAGGGGGCCTACCAGGGAGCTGTTTTTT.